These 22 T cell receptor beta chains came from one sample sequenced in a study of PD-1 blockade in classical Hodgkin lymphoma. The sample's time point: cycle 4 day 1 (C4D1), after 5 to 7 weeks of nivolumab. All patients relapsed after autologous stem cell transplantation, and brentuximab vedotin exposure varied. Some clones are missing from TCRdb's copy, which holds only in-frame ones; the method was immunoSEQ multiplex PCR. The sample carries some 100,000 clones, about 92% recorded once. The material was peripheral blood mononuclear cells (PBMCs), obtained before the fourth cycle of nivolumab. All receptors derive from a human donor with classical Hodgkin lymphoma.

CDR3 nucleotides: TGCGCCAGCAGCCAAGAGGCCCTAAATGAGCAGTTCTTC. It specifies CASSQEALNEQFF. This rearrangement joins TRBV4-1 to TRBJ2-1, with no clear D. With 0 bases removed from V and 7 bases from J, the gap between germline ends came to 7 bases. The CDR3 covers 13 residues. Germline V lookup: CDR1 MGHRA, CDR2 YSYEKL.

The rearrangement links TRBV4-2 to TRBJ2-3; TRBD1 agrees at 8 bases. The CDR3 sequence is 14 residues long. Germline V lookup: CDR1 LGHNA, CDR2 YNFKEQ. Germline trimming cut 4 bases from V and 1 base from J; bases unmatched to any gene: 1. The CDR3 sequence: CASSLGQGTDTQYF. The CDR3 DNA is TGTGCCAGCAGCCTGGGACAGGGCACAGATACGCAGTATTTT.

The gene calls are TRBV28 and TRBJ2-2; weak D call: TRBD1 (5 bases). Germline CDR1 reads MDHEN; CDR2 reads SYDVKM. V lost 7 bases and J 1 base, leaving 13 bases between the germline ends. The CDR3 is 15 amino acids. DNA of the CDR3: TGTGCCAGCAATCCTTCGACAGTGAACACCGGGGAGCTGTTTTTT. It translates to CASNPSTVNTGELFF.

The chain is built from TRBV30 and TRBJ2-1, with 8 bases fitting TRBD2. There are 14 residues in the CDR3. Germline V gives CDR1 GTSNPN, CDR2 SVGIG (reference sequence). V shed 5 bases and J 7 bases; nucleotides not matched to a gene: 10. This CDR3 is CAWGTGLGLNEQFF. The CDR3 DNA sequence: TGTGCCTGGGGAACGGGACTAGGGCTAAATGAGCAGTTCTTC.

The chain couples TRBV5-4 to TRBJ2-1; 10 bases are a match to TRBD2. This CDR3 has 16 amino acids. Trimming cost V 0 bases and J 3 bases; bases outside gene matches: 3. Germline V CDR1 and CDR2: SGHNT, YYREEE (reference sequence). CDR3 DNA: TGTGCCAGCAGCTTGGGAGTAGCGGGGGGCTACAATGAGCAGTTCTTC. This codes for CASSLGVAGGYNEQFF.

V gene TRBV7-2 combines with J gene TRBJ1-5; 8 positions match TRBD1. This CDR3 has 15 residues. Germline lookup yields CDR1 SGHTA and CDR2 FQGNSA. V gave up 3 bases and J gave up 4 bases; unmatched junction bases: 5. This CDR3 reads CASSFAGQGNQPQHF. The CDR3 bases are TGTGCCAGCAGCTTCGCCGGACAGGGAAATCAGCCCCAGCATTTT.

The V and J genes are TRBV19 and TRBJ2-6; D is possibly TRBD1 (5 bases). The germline V and J ends were trimmed by 7 bases and 0 bases, with 13 bases remaining between them. The length of the CDR3 is 16 residues. CDR1 LNHDA and CDR2 SQIVND come from the germline V gene (reference sequence). The CDR3 here is CASTQLQGSGANVLTF. The CDR3, as DNA: TGTGCCAGTACTCAACTTCAGGGCTCTGGGGCCAACGTCCTGACTTTC.

The chain combines TRBV28 with TRBJ1-2; D remains ambiguous. Between the trimmed V and J ends, which lost 8 bases and 4 bases, there was a span of 11 bases. The germline gives CDR1 MDHEN, CDR2 SYDVKM. The CDR3 covers 12 residues. The CDR3 DNA reads TGTGCCAGCCAAGGACGGCCCTATGGCTACACCTTC. It codes for CASQGRPYGYTF.

The chain has TRBV7-9 and TRBJ2-7; TRBD2 is a possible D gene (5 bases). Trimming shortened V by 7 bases and J by 2 bases, and 18 bases separated the two germline ends. Germline V lookup: CDR1 SEHNR, CDR2 FQNEAQ (reference sequence). This CDR3 contains 15 residues. The CDR3 protein is CASTDRRTRPYEQYF. The CDR3 DNA reads as TGTGCCAGCACCGATAGGAGGACGCGCCCCTACGAGCAGTACTTC.

This chain links TRBV28 with TRBJ1-3, with D maybe TRBD1 (6 bases). This CDR3 has 16 amino acids. V was cut by 4 bases and J by 3 bases, with 16 bases left in between. Germline CDR1 reads MDHEN; CDR2 reads SYDVKM. The CDR3: CASSSQNRALGNTIYF. The CDR3 nucleotides are TGTGCCAGCAGTTCTCAAAACAGGGCCCTTGGAAACACCATATATTTT.

The rearrangement links TRBV23-1 to TRBJ1-1; 8 bases fit TRBD1. TRBV23-1 is filed as an ORF, its function uncertain. V shed 0 bases, J shed 4 bases, and the junction held 7 bases outside the gene matches. The CDR3 contains 16 residues. CDR3 nucleotides: TGCGCCAGCAGTCAATCCCTTCAGGGGGCGCGCACTGAAGCTTTCTTT. This sequence encodes CASSQSLQGARTEAFF.

Comments on this clone: Distinct nucleotide sequences in the sample also encode this CDR3. The gene calls are TRBV5-1 and TRBJ2-7; D is possibly TRBD1 or TRBD2 (5 bases each). Germline CDR1 reads SGHRS; CDR2 reads YFSETQ. The CDR3 consists of 17 residues. Trimming removed 7 bases from V and 0 bases from J, with 23 bases in between. DNA for the CDR3: TGCGCCAGCGGAAACCGTTTAGGGACCTCTTTCTCCTACGAGCAGTACTTC. Its translation: CASGNRLGTSFSYEQYF.

This chain uses TRBV5-8 with TRBJ2-2; 8 bases map to TRBD2. The CDR3 covers 16 residues. Germline CDR1 is SGHTS and CDR2 is YDEGEE. The junction had 5 bases not matched to a gene; V was cut back by 3 bases and J by 1 base. This CDR3 is CASSSGLAMNTGELFF. The CDR3 nucleotides read TGTGCCAGCAGCTCCGGACTAGCCATGAACACCGGGGAGCTGTTTTTT. Based on the CDR3 plus reference TRBV5-8 and TRBJ2-2, the full variable domain is EAGVTQSPTHLIKTRGQQATLRCSPISGHTSVYWYQQALGLGLQFLLWYDEGEERNRGNFPPRFSGRQFPNYSSELNVNALELEDSALYLCASSSGLAMNTGELFFGEGSRLTVL.

CDR3 nucleotides: TGCGCCAGCAGCCAAGAGCACAGGGTTCCCTACGAGCAGTACTTC. It yields the protein CASSQEHRVPYEQYF. The chain links TRBV4-1 to TRBJ2-7; the D gene is possibly TRBD1 (6 bases). V was clipped by 0 bases and J by 2 bases, with 11 bases between them. This CDR3 region has 15 residues. Germline CDR1 reads MGHRA; CDR2 reads YSYEKL.

This chain connects TRBV5-6 to TRBJ1-2, with D unresolved. Germline CDR1 reads SGHDT; CDR2 reads YYEEEE. The CDR3 is made up of 16 amino acids. The V end lost 0 bases, the J end lost 3 bases, and 15 bases lay between the germline ends. The CDR3 spells CASSLALEGPYYGYTF. Written as DNA, the CDR3 is TGTGCCAGCAGCTTGGCGTTGGAGGGCCCCTACTATGGCTACACCTTC. Combining the CDR3 with reference TRBV5-6 and TRBJ1-2 gives the whole variable domain DAGVTQSPTHLIKTRGQQVTLRCSPKSGHDTVSWYQQALGQGPQFIFQYYEEEERQRGNFPDRFSGHQFPNYSSELNVNALLLGDSALYLCASSLALEGPYYGYTFGSGTRLTVV.

V and J are TRBV9 and TRBJ2-1, with D perhaps TRBD2 (5 bases). The CDR3 extends over 16 amino acids. Germline V lookup: CDR1 SGDLS, CDR2 YYNGEE. V was cut by 6 bases and J by 0 bases, with 16 bases left in between. CDR3 amino acids: CASKRGLVDSYNEQFF. DNA for the CDR3: TGTGCCAGCAAGAGAGGGCTAGTTGACTCCTACAATGAGCAGTTCTTC. Drawing the rest from reference TRBV9 and TRBJ2-1, the complete variable domain is DSGVTQTPKHLITATGQRVTLRCSPRSGDLSVYWYQQSLDQGLQFLIQYYNGEERAKGNILERFSAQQFPDLHSELNLSSLELGDSALYFCASKRGLVDSYNEQFFGPGTRLTVL.

The chain joins TRBV7-6 to TRBJ1-4; unclear D gene. V gave up 0 bases and J gave up 3 bases, with 11 bases separating them. CDR1 is SGHVS and CDR2 is FNYEAQ in the germline V gene. The CDR3 is 16 residues long. CDR3 DNA sequence: TGTGCCAGCAGCTTAGCGCAGGTGACACCTAATGAAAAACTGTTTTTT. Its protein is CASSLAQVTPNEKLFF.

This sequence joins TRBV30 and TRBJ1-6; D uncertain. The CDR3 covers 14 residues. The ends were cut back, 8 bases at V and 0 bases at J, with 11 bases in the middle. Germline V gene sequence: CDR1 GTSNPN, CDR2 SVGIG (reference sequence). The CDR3 bases are TGTGCCGTGATGCTGAGCTCCTATAATTCACCCCTCCACTTT. This codes for CAVMLSSYNSPLHF.

This clone was seen just once. Here the CDR3 DNA reads TGTGCCAGCAGTTACCGAAGACAGTCCTACGAGCAGTACTTC. Protein product: CASSYRRQSYEQYF. The chain couples TRBV6-5 to TRBJ2-7; tentative D call: TRBD1 (5 bases). Trimming left V 2 bases short and J 1 base short, with 9 bases between. This CDR3 is built from 14 residues. Per the germline V gene, CDR1 is MNHEY and CDR2 is SVGAGI.

This chain uses TRBV29-1 with TRBJ1-5; 7 nucleotides line up with TRBD1. The V gene end was trimmed by 1 base and the J gene end by 4 bases; junction bases not matched to a gene: 7. Germline V gene sequence: CDR1 SQVTM, CDR2 ANQGSEA. The CDR3 is 15 residues long. The CDR3 spells CSVEVSEGANQPQHF. The CDR3 region has the DNA TGCAGCGTTGAAGTATCGGAGGGGGCGAATCAGCCCCAGCATTTT.

This chain links TRBV30 with TRBJ1-2; D is unclear. Germline values: CDR1 GTSNPN, CDR2 SVGIG (reference sequence). The CDR3 extends over 13 amino acids. Trimming stripped 0 bases from V and 7 bases from J, with 12 bases between. The CDR3 DNA reads as TGTGCCTGGAGTGTACGGCAGCCCGTTGGCTACACCTTC. Its translation: CAWSVRQPVGYTF.

The rearrangement joins TRBV6-1 to TRBJ2-7; unclear D gene. This CDR3 is built from 11 residues. V lost 2 bases to trimming and J lost 6 bases, with 5 bases between them. CDR1 is MNHNS and CDR2 is SASEGT in the germline V gene. The CDR3 coding sequence is TGTGCCAGCAGTGAATCGCGCGAGCAGTACTTC. It encodes CASSESREQYF.